This TCR beta chain was recorded in a study of cytomegalovirus exposure and HLA in healthy donors. The PCR contained 60 Vbeta and 13 Jbeta primers. Assay: immunoSEQ multiplex PCR; the TCRdb copy retains only in-frame clones and omits some. The table has under 250,000 clones, roughly 84% seen once; the top ten hold around 1.7%. This clone was found once. This receptor was taken from a man aged 50-59 years in good health and CMV-seronegative. Sequencing was carried out using PBMCs.

Here the CDR3 reads CASRIAGGYNEQFF. CDR3 nucleotides: TGTGCCAGCAGGATAGCGGGGGGCTACAATGAGCAGTTCTTC. V is TRBV27 and J is TRBJ2-1, with TRBD2 identical over 10 bases. V shed 6 bases, J shed 3 bases, and the junction held 2 bases outside the gene matches. This CDR3 contains 14 residues. Germline lookup yields CDR1 MNHEY and CDR2 SMNVEV (reference sequence).